These 14 T cell receptor beta chains came from one sample sequenced in a study of CD4 T cells in relation to SARS-CoV-2 and coronaviruses. Their antigen targets remain unknown. Generated by immunoSEQ multiplex PCR, the TCRdb table keeps only in-frame clones and is missing some. This table has some 21,000 clones, roughly 80% appearing once. The unexposed donors gave CD4+ T cells in about 2010-2018, prior to COVID-19. The cells were cultured for about 10 days before CD4+ T cells were isolated. The sample was CD4+ T cells from PBMCs, cultured in vitro. These receptors came from a human donor in good health.

The rearrangement links TRBV6-2 or TRBV6-3 to TRBJ2-3; no reliable D call. Trimming shortened V by 6 bases and J by 2 bases, and 3 bases separated the two germline ends. CDR3 size: 11 residues. Germline loops: CDR1 MNHEY, CDR2 SVGEGT. CDR3 region: CASSHTDTQYF. Written as DNA, the CDR3 is TGTGCCAGCAGCCACACAGATACGCAGTATTTT.

V and J are TRBV5-1 and TRBJ1-1; 10 bases are a match to TRBD1. This CDR3 comprises 16 residues. Trimming removed 0 bases from V and 5 bases from J; junction bases left unmatched: 7. Germline V gene data show CDR1 as SGHRS and CDR2 as YFSETQ. CDR3 DNA: TGCGCCAGCAGCTTGGGGGACAGGGGTAGTGGAACTGAAGCTTTCTTT. It yields the protein CASSLGDRGSGTEAFF.

This clone appeared a few times. This sequence joins TRBV11-2 and TRBJ1-3, with a possible D match to TRBD1 (5 bases). Germline V gives CDR1 SGHAT, CDR2 FQNNGV. Trimming left V 5 bases short and J 0 bases short, with 17 bases between. CDR3 length: 17 amino acids. The CDR3 is CASSTPRGFSSGNTIYF. The CDR3 nucleotides read TGTGCCAGCAGCACCCCTCGGGGCTTCAGCTCTGGAAACACCATATATTTT.

The rearrangement joins TRBV18 to TRBJ2-3; 9 positions match TRBD1. V shed 6 bases and J 0 bases; nucleotides not matched to a gene: 10. Looked up from germline, CDR1 is KGHSH and CDR2 is LQKENI. The CDR3 covers 17 residues. The CDR3 nucleotides read TGTGCCAGCTCTCCGGCCCCTACAGGGGGCAGCACAGATACGCAGTATTTT. This gives the protein CASSPAPTGGSTDTQYF.

The chain uses TRBV21-1 and TRBJ2-5; the D segment call TRBD2 is taken from the table without a DNA check. TRBV21-1 is shown as a pseudogene. The CDR3 consists of 14 residues. The chain's CDR3 is CASRTCRGEETQYF. CDR3 sequence (DNA): TGTGCCAGCAGAACCTGCCGAGGAGAAGAGACCCAGTACTTC.

V usage is TRBV7-6 and J usage is TRBJ2-5; possible D gene TRBD2, 5 bases. The CDR3 contains 15 residues. Trimming shortened V by 5 bases and J by 5 bases, and 18 bases separated the two germline ends. Per germline, CDR1 SGHVS and CDR2 FNYEAQ. The CDR3 sequence is CASSQTLGGSETQYF. CDR3 bases: TGTGCCAGCAGCCAAACCCTTGGAGGTTCGGAGACCCAGTACTTC.

This chain links TRBV2 with TRBJ1-1, with 7 bases identical to TRBD1. V was clipped by 6 bases and J by 1 base; unmatched bases: 2. The length of the CDR3 is 13 residues. Germline values: CDR1 SNHLY, CDR2 FYNNEI. CDR3 DNA sequence: TGTGCCAGCAGCAGACAGGGGAACACTGAAGCTTTCTTT. It encodes CASSRQGNTEAFF.

The chain carries TRBV11-2 and TRBJ2-7, with 8 bases that match TRBD1. V lost 8 bases to trimming and J lost 4 bases; unmatched junction nucleotides: 13. Germline V gene sequence: CDR1 SGHAT, CDR2 FQNNGV. The CDR3 sequence is 15 residues long. The DNA of the CDR3 is TGTGCCAGCTTACTCGGGACAGGAGGCGGGTACGAGCAGTACTTC. This gives the protein CASLLGTGGGYEQYF.

The gene calls are TRBV29-1 and TRBJ2-3; D perhaps matches TRBD2 (6 bases). The CDR3 has 14 residues. The V gene's germline CDR1 is SQVTM and CDR2 ANQGSEA. V lost 7 bases and J 0 bases, leaving 14 bases between the germline ends. Written as DNA, the CDR3 is TGCAGCGCCGAGACTAGGAGGAGCACAGATACGCAGTATTTT. Translation: CSAETRRSTDTQYF.

The genes are TRBV9 and TRBJ2-1; 8 nucleotides line up with TRBD2. This CDR3 has 15 amino acids. Losses at the gene ends were 0 bases for V and 9 bases for J; bases not matched to a gene: 8. Germline CDR1 reads SGDLS; CDR2 reads YYNGEE. This CDR3 is CASSVVSGSRGEQFF. The CDR3 nucleotides read TGTGCCAGCAGCGTAGTGAGCGGGAGCAGGGGTGAGCAGTTCTTC.

The chain links TRBV6-6 to TRBJ2-3, with D unresolved. This CDR3 has 14 amino acids. V was trimmed by 4 bases and J by 8 bases, leaving 16 bases between them. Germline V gene lookup returns CDR1 MNHNY and CDR2 SVGAGI (reference sequence). The CDR3, as DNA: TGTGCCAGCAGTTCTCCGGGTCGCTCGGGTACGCAGTATTTT. Its protein product is CASSSPGRSGTQYF.

The chain combines TRBV7-2 with TRBJ2-5; D perhaps matches TRBD1 (5 bases). The CDR3 extends over 15 amino acids. V was shortened by 2 bases and J by 1 base, with 11 bases between the two germline ends. Germline CDR1 is SGHTA and CDR2 is FQGNSA. The CDR3 spells CASSLQRQSQETQYF. Here the CDR3 DNA reads TGTGCCAGCAGCTTACAAAGACAGTCCCAAGAGACCCAGTACTTC. The full variable domain, its missing parts supplied by reference TRBV7-2 and TRBJ2-5, is GAGVSQSPSNKVTEKGKDVELRCDPISGHTALYWYRQSLGQGLEFLIYFQGNSAPDKSGLPSDRFSAERTGGSVSTLTIQRTQQEDSAVYLCASSLQRQSQETQYFGPGTRLLVL.

The chain is built from TRBV5-1 and TRBJ2-3; 8 bases match TRBD2. With 4 bases clipped from V and 0 bases from J, the junction kept 10 bases outside the gene matches. The CDR3 spans 17 residues. Germline V lookup: CDR1 SGHRS, CDR2 YFSETQ. CDR3 residues: CASSPGPSGSSTDTQYF. The CDR3 DNA is TGCGCCAGCAGCCCCGGGCCCAGCGGGAGTAGCACAGATACGCAGTATTTT. Complete variable domain (other parts from reference TRBV5-1 and TRBJ2-3): KAGVTQTPRYLIKTRGQQVTLSCSPISGHRSVSWYQQTPGQGLQFLFEYFSETQRNKGNFPGRFSGRQFSNSRSEMNVSTLELGDSALYLCASSPGPSGSSTDTQYFGPGTRLTVL.

The chain combines TRBV13 with TRBJ2-3, with D unresolved. V gave up 3 bases and J gave up 5 bases, with 6 bases separating them. This CDR3 has 12 residues. Germline lookup yields CDR1 PRHDT and CDR2 FYEKMQ (reference sequence). The CDR3 bases are TGTGCCAGCAGCTTGAGAGAAGATACGCAGTATTTT. Its translation is CASSLREDTQYF.